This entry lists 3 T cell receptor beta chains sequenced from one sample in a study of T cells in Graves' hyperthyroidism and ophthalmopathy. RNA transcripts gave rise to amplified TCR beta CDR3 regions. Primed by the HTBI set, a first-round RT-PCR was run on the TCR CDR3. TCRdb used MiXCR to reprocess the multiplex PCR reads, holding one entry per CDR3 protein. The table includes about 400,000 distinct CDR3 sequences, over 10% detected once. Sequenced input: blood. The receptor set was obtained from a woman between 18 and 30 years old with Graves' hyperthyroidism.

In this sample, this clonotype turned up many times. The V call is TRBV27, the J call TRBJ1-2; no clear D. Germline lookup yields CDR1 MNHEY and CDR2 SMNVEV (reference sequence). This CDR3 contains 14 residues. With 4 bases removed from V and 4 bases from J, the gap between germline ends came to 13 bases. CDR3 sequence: CASSYRRNGYGYTF. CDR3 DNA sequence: TGTGCCAGCAGTTACCGCCGCAACGGCTATGGCTACACCTTC.

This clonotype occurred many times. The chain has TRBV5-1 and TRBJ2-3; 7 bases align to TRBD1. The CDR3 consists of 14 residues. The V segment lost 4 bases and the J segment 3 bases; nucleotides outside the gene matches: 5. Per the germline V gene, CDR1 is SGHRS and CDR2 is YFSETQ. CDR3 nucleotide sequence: TGCGCCAGCAGCCCTGGACAGGAAACAGATACGCAGTATTTT. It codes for CASSPGQETDTQYF.

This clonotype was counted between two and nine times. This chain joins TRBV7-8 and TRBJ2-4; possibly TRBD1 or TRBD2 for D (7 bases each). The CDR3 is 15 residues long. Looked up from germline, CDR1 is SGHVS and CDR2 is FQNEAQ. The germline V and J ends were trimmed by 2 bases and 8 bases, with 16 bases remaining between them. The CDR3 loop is CASSLSQGGVDIQYF. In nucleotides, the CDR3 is TGTGCCAGCAGCTTATCCCAGGGGGGGGTCGACATTCAGTACTTC. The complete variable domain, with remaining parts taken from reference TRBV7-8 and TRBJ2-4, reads GAGVSQSPRYKVAKRGQDVALRCDPISGHVSLFWYQQALGQGPEFLTYFQNEAQLDKSGLPSDRFFAERPEGSVSTLKIQRTQQEDSAVYLCASSLSQGGVDIQYFGAGTRLSVL.